This T cell receptor beta chain was identified during a study of cytomegalovirus exposure and HLA in healthy donors. Broader study findings: Certain indistinguishable V segments, among them TRBV6-2 and TRBV6-3, were excluded. Later analysis showed TCR association rates varying by HLA locus, highest for DRB1 and lowest for HLA-C.

13 Jbeta primers and 60 Vbeta primers were used for the PCR. TCRdb keeps only in-frame clones here, not all; method: immunoSEQ multiplex PCR. The sample has fewer than 250,000 clones, under 85% seen once. Germline V gene sequence: CDR1 SGHRS, CDR2 YFSETQ. This CDR3 has 13 amino acids. V dropped 0 bases and J dropped 4 bases, with 4 bases sitting between them. A word on this clone: The antigen is undetermined.

V is TRBV5-1 and J is TRBJ1-4; D remains ambiguous. The receptor was derived from a woman aged 18-29 years in good health and CMV-seronegative. Material: PBMCs. DNA for the CDR3: TGCGCCAGCAGCTTGGTCAGTAATGAAAAACTGTTTTTT. Residues: CASSLVSNEKLFF.